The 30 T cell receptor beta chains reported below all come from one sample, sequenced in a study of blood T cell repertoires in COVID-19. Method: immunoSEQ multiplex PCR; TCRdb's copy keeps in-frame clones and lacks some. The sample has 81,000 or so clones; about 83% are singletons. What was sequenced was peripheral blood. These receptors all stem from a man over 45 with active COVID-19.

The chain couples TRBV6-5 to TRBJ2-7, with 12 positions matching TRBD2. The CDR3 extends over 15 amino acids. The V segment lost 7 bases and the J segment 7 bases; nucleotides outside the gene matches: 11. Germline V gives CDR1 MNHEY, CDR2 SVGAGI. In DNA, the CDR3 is TGTGCCAGCAAAACATTGACTAGCGGGAGTCGGGAGCAGTACTTC. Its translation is CASKTLTSGSREQYF.

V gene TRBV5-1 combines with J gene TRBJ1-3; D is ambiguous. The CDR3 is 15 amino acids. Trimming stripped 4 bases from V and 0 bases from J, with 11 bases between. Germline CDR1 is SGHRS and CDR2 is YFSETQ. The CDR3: CASSTQPSSGNTIYF. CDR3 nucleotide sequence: TGCGCCAGCAGCACACAGCCCAGCTCTGGAAACACCATATATTTT.

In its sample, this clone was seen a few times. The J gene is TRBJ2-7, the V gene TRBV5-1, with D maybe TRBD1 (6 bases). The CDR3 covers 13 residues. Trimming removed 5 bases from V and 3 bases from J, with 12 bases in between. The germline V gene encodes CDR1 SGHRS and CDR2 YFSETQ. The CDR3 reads CASSLGQIYEQYF. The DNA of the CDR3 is TGCGCCAGCAGTTTAGGACAGATCTACGAGCAGTACTTC.

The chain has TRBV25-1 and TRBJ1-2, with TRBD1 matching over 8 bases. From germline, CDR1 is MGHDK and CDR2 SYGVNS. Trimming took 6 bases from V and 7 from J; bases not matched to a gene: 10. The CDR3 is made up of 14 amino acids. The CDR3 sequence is CASSTGGHRSGYTF. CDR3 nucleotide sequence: TGTGCCAGCAGCACAGGGGGACACCGGTCTGGCTACACCTTC.

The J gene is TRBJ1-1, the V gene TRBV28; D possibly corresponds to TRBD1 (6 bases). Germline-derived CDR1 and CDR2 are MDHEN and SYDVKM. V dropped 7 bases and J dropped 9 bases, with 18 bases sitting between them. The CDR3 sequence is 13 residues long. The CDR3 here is CASTTTTGKQAFF. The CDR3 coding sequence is TGTGCCAGCACCACGACGACAGGAAAACAAGCTTTCTTT. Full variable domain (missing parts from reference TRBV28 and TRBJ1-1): DVKVTQSSRYLVKRTGEKVFLECVQDMDHENMFWYRQDPGLGLRLIYFSYDVKMKEKGDIPEGYSVSREKKERFSLILESASTNQTSMYLCASTTTTGKQAFFGQGTRLTVV.

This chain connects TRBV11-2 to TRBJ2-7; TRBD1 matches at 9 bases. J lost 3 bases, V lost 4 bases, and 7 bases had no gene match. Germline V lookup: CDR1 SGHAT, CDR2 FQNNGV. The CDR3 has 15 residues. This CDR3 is CASSSATGGLYEQYF. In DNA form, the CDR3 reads TGTGCCAGCAGCTCCGCGACAGGGGGGCTCTACGAGCAGTACTTC.

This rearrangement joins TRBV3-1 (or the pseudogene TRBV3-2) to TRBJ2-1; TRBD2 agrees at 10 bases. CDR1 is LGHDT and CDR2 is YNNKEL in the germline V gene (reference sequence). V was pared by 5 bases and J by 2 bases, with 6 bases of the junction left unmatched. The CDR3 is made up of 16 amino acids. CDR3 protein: CASSGAGGRTYNEQFF. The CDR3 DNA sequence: TGTGCCAGCAGCGGAGCGGGGGGGAGGACCTACAATGAGCAGTTCTTC.

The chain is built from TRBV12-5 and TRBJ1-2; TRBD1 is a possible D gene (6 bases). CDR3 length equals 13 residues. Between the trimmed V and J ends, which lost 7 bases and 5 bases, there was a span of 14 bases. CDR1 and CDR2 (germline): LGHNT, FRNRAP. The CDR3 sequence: CASALDSLYGYTF. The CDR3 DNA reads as TGTGCTAGTGCCCTGGACAGCCTATATGGCTACACCTTC.

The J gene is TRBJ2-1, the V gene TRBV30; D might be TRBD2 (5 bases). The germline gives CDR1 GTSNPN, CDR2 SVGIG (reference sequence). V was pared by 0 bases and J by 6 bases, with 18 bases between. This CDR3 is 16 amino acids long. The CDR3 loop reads CAWSVASGAVSNEQFF. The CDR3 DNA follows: TGTGCCTGGAGTGTCGCGAGCGGAGCCGTAAGCAATGAGCAGTTCTTC.

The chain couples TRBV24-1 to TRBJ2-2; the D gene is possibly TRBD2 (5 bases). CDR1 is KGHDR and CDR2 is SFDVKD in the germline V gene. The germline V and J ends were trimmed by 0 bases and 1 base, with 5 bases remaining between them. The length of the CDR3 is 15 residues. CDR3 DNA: TGTGCCACCAGTGATTTGCGGGAGAACACCGGGGAGCTGTTTTTT. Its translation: CATSDLRENTGELFF.

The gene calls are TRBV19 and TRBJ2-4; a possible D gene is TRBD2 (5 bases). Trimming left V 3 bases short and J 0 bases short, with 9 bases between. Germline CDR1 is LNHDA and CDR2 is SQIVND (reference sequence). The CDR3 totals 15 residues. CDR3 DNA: TGTGCCAGTAGTATGGTGGGAGCAGCCAAAAACATTCAGTACTTC. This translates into CASSMVGAAKNIQYF.

CDR3 bases: TGTGCCAGCAGCCCCCGACAGGGGGCGGGTGGCTACACCTTC. Its protein is CASSPRQGAGGYTF. The chain recombines TRBV7-9 with TRBJ1-2, with 10 bases aligning to TRBD1. Looked up from germline, CDR1 is SEHNR and CDR2 is FQNEAQ (reference sequence). V dropped 5 bases and J dropped 7; count of bases not matched to a gene: 7. The CDR3 runs 14 residues.

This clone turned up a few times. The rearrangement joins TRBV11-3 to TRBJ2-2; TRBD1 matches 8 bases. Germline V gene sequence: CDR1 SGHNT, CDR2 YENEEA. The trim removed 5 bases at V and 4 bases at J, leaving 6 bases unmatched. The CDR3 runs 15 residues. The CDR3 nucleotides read TGTGCCAGCAGCCGACAGGGGCCGGGCACCGGGGAGCTGTTTTTT. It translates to CASSRQGPGTGELFF.

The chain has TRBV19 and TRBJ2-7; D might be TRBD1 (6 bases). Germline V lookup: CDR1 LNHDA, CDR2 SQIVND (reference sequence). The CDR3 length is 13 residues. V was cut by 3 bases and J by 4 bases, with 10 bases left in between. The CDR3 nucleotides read TGTGCCAGTAGTATCGGACAGTGGTACGAGCAGTACTTC. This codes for CASSIGQWYEQYF.

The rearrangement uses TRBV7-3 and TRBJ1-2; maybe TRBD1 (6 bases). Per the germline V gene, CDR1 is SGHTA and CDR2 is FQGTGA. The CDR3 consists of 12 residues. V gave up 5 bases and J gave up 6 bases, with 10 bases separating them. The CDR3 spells CASSAGVDGYTF. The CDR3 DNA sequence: TGTGCCAGCAGCGCAGGGGTGGATGGCTACACCTTC.

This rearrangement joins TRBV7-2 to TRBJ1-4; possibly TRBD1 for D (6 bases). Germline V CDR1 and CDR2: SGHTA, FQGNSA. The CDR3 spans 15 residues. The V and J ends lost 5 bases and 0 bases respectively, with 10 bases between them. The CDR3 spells CASSPNRATNEKLFF. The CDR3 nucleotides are TGTGCCAGCAGCCCCAACAGGGCAACTAATGAAAAACTGTTTTTT.

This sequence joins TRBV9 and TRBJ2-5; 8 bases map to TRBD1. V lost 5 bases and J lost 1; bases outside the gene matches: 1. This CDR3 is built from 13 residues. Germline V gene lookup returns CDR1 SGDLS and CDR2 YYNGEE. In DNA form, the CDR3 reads TGTGCCAGCAGAGGACAGGGCCAAGAGACCCAGTACTTC. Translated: CASRGQGQETQYF.

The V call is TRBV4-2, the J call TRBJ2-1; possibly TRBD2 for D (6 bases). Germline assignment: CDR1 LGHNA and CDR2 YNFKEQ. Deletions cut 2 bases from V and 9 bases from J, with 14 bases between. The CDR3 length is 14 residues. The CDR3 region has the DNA TGTGCCAGCAGCCAAAGGGGACTTGCGACTGAGCAGTTCTTC. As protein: CASSQRGLATEQFF.

The DNA for the CDR3 is TGCGCCAGCAGCTTAGACAGGGGGTCTGGCACTGAAGCTTTCTTT. This sequence encodes CASSLDRGSGTEAFF. J is TRBJ1-1 and V is TRBV5-1, with 9 bases aligning to TRBD1. Germline V lookup: CDR1 SGHRS, CDR2 YFSETQ. CDR3 size: 15 residues. V shed 2 bases, J shed 4 bases, and the junction held 6 bases outside the gene matches.

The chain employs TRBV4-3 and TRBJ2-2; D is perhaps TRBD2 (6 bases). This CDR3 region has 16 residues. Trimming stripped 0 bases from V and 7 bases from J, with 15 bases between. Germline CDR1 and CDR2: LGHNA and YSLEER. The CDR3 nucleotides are TGCGCCAGCAGCCAAGATTTAGCGGTGGTGGGCGGGGAGCTGTTTTTT. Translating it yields CASSQDLAVVGGELFF.

CDR3 protein: CAWRQMPGQGARWTEAFF. For the CDR3, the DNA is TGTGCCTGGAGACAAATGCCGGGACAGGGGGCGCGATGGACTGAAGCTTTCTTT. The chain has TRBV30 and TRBJ1-1; 12 bases are shared with TRBD1. Germline assignment: CDR1 GTSNPN and CDR2 SVGIG (reference sequence). The CDR3 length is 18 residues. The V segment lost 3 bases and the J segment 5 bases; nucleotides outside the gene matches: 16.

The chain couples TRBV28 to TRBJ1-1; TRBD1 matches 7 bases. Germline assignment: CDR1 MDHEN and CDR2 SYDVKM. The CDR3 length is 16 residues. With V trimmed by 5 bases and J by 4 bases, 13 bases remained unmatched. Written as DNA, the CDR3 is TGTGCCAGCAGTGAGATCGACAGGGCTGGGGGCACTGAAGCTTTCTTT. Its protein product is CASSEIDRAGGTEAFF.

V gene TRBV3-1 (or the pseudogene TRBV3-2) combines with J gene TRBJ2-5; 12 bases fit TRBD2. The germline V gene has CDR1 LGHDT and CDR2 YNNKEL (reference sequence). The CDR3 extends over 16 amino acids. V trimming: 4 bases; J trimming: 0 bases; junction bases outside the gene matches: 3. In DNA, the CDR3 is TGTGCCAGCAGCCCTTGGACTAGCGGGGACCAAGAGACCCAGTACTTC. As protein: CASSPWTSGDQETQYF.

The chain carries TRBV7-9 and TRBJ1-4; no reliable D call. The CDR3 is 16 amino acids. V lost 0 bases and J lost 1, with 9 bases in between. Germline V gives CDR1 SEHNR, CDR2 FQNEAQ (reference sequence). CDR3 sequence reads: CASSLAYSGTNEKLFF. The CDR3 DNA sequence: TGTGCCAGCAGCTTAGCGTATTCAGGAACTAATGAAAAACTGTTTTTT. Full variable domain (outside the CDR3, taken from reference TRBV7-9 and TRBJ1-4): DTGVSQNPRHKITKRGQNVTFRCDPISEHNRLYWYRQTLGQGPEFLTYFQNEAQLEKSRLLSDRFSAERPKGSFSTLEIQRTEQGDSAMYLCASSLAYSGTNEKLFFGSGTQLSVL.

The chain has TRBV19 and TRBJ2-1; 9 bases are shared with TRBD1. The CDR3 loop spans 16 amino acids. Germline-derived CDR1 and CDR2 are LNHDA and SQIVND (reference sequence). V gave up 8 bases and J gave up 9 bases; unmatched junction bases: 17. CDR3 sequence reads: CASSTIGTGRVGEQFF. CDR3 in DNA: TGTGCCAGTTCGACAATCGGGACAGGGAGGGTAGGTGAGCAGTTCTTC.

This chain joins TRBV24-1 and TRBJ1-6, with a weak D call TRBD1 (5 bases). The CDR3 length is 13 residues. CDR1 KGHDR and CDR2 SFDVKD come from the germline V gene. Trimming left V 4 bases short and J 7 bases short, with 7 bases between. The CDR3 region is CATSDRANSPLHF. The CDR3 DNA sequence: TGTGCCACCAGTGACAGGGCAAATTCACCCCTCCACTTT.

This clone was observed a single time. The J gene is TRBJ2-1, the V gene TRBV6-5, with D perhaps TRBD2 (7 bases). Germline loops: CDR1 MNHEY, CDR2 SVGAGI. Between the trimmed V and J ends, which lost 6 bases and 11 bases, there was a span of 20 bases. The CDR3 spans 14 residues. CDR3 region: CASSGPRGGEKQFF. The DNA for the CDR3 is TGTGCCAGCAGCGGACCTAGGGGGGGCGAGAAGCAGTTCTTC.

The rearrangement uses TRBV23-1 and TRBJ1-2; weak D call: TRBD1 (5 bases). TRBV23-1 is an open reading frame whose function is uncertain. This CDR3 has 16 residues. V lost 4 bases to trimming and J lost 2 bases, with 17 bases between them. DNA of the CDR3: TGCGCCAGCAGTCCCAACCGAATGGGGCCAAACTATGGCTACACCTTC. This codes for CASSPNRMGPNYGYTF.

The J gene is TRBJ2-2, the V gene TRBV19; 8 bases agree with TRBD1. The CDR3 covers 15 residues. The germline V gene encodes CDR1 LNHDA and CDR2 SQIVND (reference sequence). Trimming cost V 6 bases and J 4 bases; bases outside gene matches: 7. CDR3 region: CASRQGQATTGELFF. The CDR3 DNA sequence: TGTGCCAGTAGACAGGGACAGGCAACCACCGGGGAGCTGTTTTTT.

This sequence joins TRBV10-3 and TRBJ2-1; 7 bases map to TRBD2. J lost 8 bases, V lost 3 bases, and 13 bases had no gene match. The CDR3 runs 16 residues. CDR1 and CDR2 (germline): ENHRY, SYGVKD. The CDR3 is CAISDPGLVARDEQFF. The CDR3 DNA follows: TGTGCCATCAGTGACCCCGGACTAGTCGCCCGGGATGAGCAGTTCTTC.